This record looks at one TCR beta chain sequence and its context. Authors' methods: Scientists estimated how many nucleated cells there were by amplifying reference gene primers. Clones were sequenced by immunoSEQ multiplex PCR, and TCRdb holds only the in-frame ones, with some missing. V, J and clone size are those of that table, while D and trimming were read from the DNA. The sample contains around 260,000 clones, around nine tenths of which appear only once. This sample stems from a study of blood T cell repertoires in COVID-19. Across the study: There were acute and convalescent COVID-19 samples, and they came from the United States, Italy and Spain. T cells, B-cell-depleted T cells, or PBMCs supplied cDNA or gDNA.

Sequenced sample: peripheral blood. This clonotype was obtained from a man aged 25-45 years with active or convalescent COVID-19.

The CDR3 sequence: CASSQLANNEQFF. As DNA, the CDR3 is TGCGCCAGCAGCCAGCTAGCCAACAATGAGCAGTTCTTC. This rearrangement joins TRBV5-1 to TRBJ2-1; possible D gene TRBD2, 5 bases. The CDR3 is made up of 13 amino acids. Trimming removed 4 bases at V and 5 bases at J, with 10 bases between. Germline lookup yields CDR1 SGHRS and CDR2 YFSETQ.